These 8 T cell receptor beta chains were sequenced from one sample in a study of blood T cell repertoires in COVID-19. This table comes from immunoSEQ multiplex PCR, and its TCRdb copy is limited to in-frame clones, with some not included. The sample carries almost 400,000 clones, 70% to 90% recorded once. Sequences were obtained from PBMCs or T cells enriched from blood (not recorded which). These receptors originate from a woman aged 25-40 years with acute COVID-19.

The gene calls are TRBV11-2 and TRBJ2-4, with a tentative D call TRBD2 (6 bases). The CDR3 is 16 residues long. The V and J ends lost 1 base and 9 bases respectively, with 19 bases between them. Germline CDR1 and CDR2: SGHAT and FQNNGV. The CDR3 nucleotides read TGTGCCAGCAGCTTAGTCTTTAGTGCGAAGGGAGGCATTCAGTACTTC. It encodes CASSLVFSAKGGIQYF.

The rearrangement links TRBV18 to TRBJ2-1; perhaps TRBD2 as D (6 bases). The CDR3 extends over 14 amino acids. CDR1 and CDR2 from the germline V gene are KGHSH and LQKENI. V was pared by 3 bases and J by 6 bases, with 12 bases between. CDR3 sequence reads: CASSPFNGGNEQFF. The CDR3 DNA reads as TGTGCCAGCTCACCCTTCAACGGGGGCAATGAGCAGTTCTTC.

Concerning this clone itself: Other DNA sequences in the sample encode the same CDR3. V is TRBV9 and J is TRBJ2-7; 9 nucleotides align to TRBD1. J was trimmed by 2 bases and V by 4 bases; bases with no gene match: 4. There are 14 residues in the CDR3. CDR1 and CDR2 (germline): SGDLS, YYNGEE. The CDR3 DNA is TGTGCCAGCAGCCCACGGGACAGGGCCTACGAGCAGTACTTC. Translation: CASSPRDRAYEQYF. Full variable domain (missing parts from reference TRBV9 and TRBJ2-7): DSGVTQTPKHLITATGQRVTLRCSPRSGDLSVYWYQQSLDQGLQFLIQYYNGEERAKGNILERFSAQQFPDLHSELNLSSLELGDSALYFCASSPRDRAYEQYFGPGTRLTVT.

The genes are TRBV5-1 and TRBJ1-5, with D unresolved. The ends were cut back, 2 bases at V and 5 bases at J, with 8 bases in the middle. Germline values: CDR1 SGHRS, CDR2 YFSETQ. The CDR3 is made up of 13 amino acids. CDR3 coding DNA: TGCGCCAGCAGCTTTTTGCCGGATCAGCCCCAGCATTTT. This translates into CASSFLPDQPQHF.

The rearrangement uses TRBV19 and TRBJ1-1; D call uncertain. V lost 7 bases to trimming and J lost 3 bases, with 12 bases between them. Per germline, CDR1 LNHDA and CDR2 SQIVND (reference sequence). The CDR3 is 13 residues long. In DNA, the CDR3 is TGTGCCAGTATAGAGGGAGCCTACACTGAAGCTTTCTTT. Translating gives CASIEGAYTEAFF.

V usage is TRBV12-5 and J usage is TRBJ1-5; D ambiguous. V gave up 1 base and J gave up 4 bases, with 5 bases separating them. The CDR3 spans 13 residues. The germline gives CDR1 LGHNT, CDR2 FRNRAP. The CDR3 spells CASGLAPNQPQHF. The CDR3 bases are TGTGCTAGTGGTTTGGCCCCGAATCAGCCCCAGCATTTT.

The chain joins TRBV11-2 to TRBJ1-1; D is ambiguous. In germline, CDR1 is SGHAT, CDR2 FQNNGV. The CDR3 has 14 amino acids. V was pared by 1 base and J by 1 base, with 7 bases between. The CDR3 loop is CASSLGSGNTEAFF. The DNA for the CDR3 is TGTGCCAGCAGCTTAGGGTCCGGGAACACTGAAGCTTTCTTT.

The chain couples TRBV20-1 to TRBJ2-7, with TRBD2 identical over 12 bases. CDR3 size: 14 residues. V gave up 3 bases and J gave up 3 bases; unmatched junction bases: 3. CDR1 and CDR2 (germline): DFQATT, SNEGSKA (reference sequence). CDR3 in amino acids: CSASLAGGIYEQYF. The CDR3 DNA reads as TGCAGTGCTAGTCTAGCGGGGGGGATCTACGAGCAGTACTTC.